These 23 T cell receptor beta chains share one sample of origin, sequenced in a study of Graves' ophthalmopathy and Graves' hyperthyroidism. As the template, RNA transcripts were used to amplify TCR beta CDR3 regions. The authors performed first-round RT-PCR with HTBI primers and then a second-round multiplex PCR. TCRdb called the multiplex PCR reads again in MiXCR, with one record for every CDR3 protein. The repertoire holds around 520,000 distinct CDR3 sequences, with approximately 35% as singletons. Specimen: peripheral blood or thyroid tissue (not recorded which). All receptors come from an adult man with Graves' hyperthyroidism.

This clonotype was seen ten or more times. The rearrangement links TRBV12-3 or TRBV12-4 to TRBJ2-5; either TRBD1 or TRBD2 may supply D (5 bases each). Trimming removed 2 bases at V and 2 bases at J, with 12 bases between. CDR3 size: 15 residues. The CDR3 sequence: CASSLSGRRQETQYF. In nucleotides, the CDR3 is TGTGCCAGCAGTTTATCAGGGAGAAGACAAGAGACCCAGTACTTC.

The chain couples TRBV28 to TRBJ2-7; TRBD1 agrees at 9 bases. CDR3 length: 15 amino acids. CDR1 is MDHEN and CDR2 is SYDVKM in the germline V gene. V lost 3 bases, J lost 3 bases, and 6 bases stayed unmatched. The CDR3 DNA sequence: TGTGCCAGCAGTTTTTCAGGACAGGGGTTCTACGAGCAGTACTTC. Its translation: CASSFSGQGFYEQYF.

The chain employs TRBV7-9 and TRBJ2-5; the match to TRBD2 covers 12 bases. CDR3 length equals 21 residues. Trimming removed 5 bases from V and 6 bases from J; junction bases left unmatched: 25. Germline loops: CDR1 SEHNR, CDR2 FQNEAQ (reference sequence). The CDR3 region is CASSQDLLLSSGGASHQTQYF. The CDR3 bases are TGTGCCAGCAGCCAAGATCTCCTCTTGTCTAGCGGGGGGGCCTCGCATCAGACCCAGTACTTC.

V usage is TRBV7-3 and J usage is TRBJ2-7; 7 bases fit TRBD2. The CDR3 has 13 residues. The J segment lost 3 bases and the V segment lost 5 bases, leaving 4 bases of the junction unmatched. Germline V gene lookup returns CDR1 SGHTA and CDR2 FQGTGA. CDR3 loop: CASSGAGHYEQYF. For the CDR3, the DNA is TGTGCCAGCAGCGGAGCGGGGCACTACGAGCAGTACTTC.

The rearrangement uses TRBV30 and TRBJ2-7; D may be TRBD1 (6 bases). V was trimmed by 2 bases and J by 5 bases, leaving 19 bases between them. CDR1 and CDR2 from the germline V gene are GTSNPN and SVGIG (reference sequence). CDR3 length: 15 amino acids. The CDR3 region has the DNA TGTGCCTGGAGTCTCCCCACAGGGTCTGGCGACGAGCAGTACTTC. Translated, it gives CAWSLPTGSGDEQYF.

Of note for this clonotype: The CDR3 carries no conserved terminal phenylalanine or tryptophan, so it likely arises from a read error. The limits of the CDR3 on the DNA are not certain, so only TCRdb's listed CDR3 is given. V is TRBV5-1 and J is TRBJ2-7. The CDR3 is made up of 8 amino acids, end residues included. Per germline, CDR1 SGHRS and CDR2 YFSETQ. Here the CDR3 reads CASSWGPT.

The chain carries TRBV12-3 or TRBV12-4 and TRBJ2-3, with a tentative D call TRBD1 (6 bases). Trimming left V 7 bases short and J 3 bases short, with 23 bases between. The CDR3 loop spans 17 amino acids. The CDR3 protein is CASTGPPGHRVTDTQYF. The CDR3 DNA sequence: TGTGCCAGCACCGGCCCCCCCGGTCACAGGGTTACAGATACGCAGTATTTT.

This clonotype was recorded only once. The junction does not match germline at one end; this may be a read error. This sequence joins TRBV10-3 and TRBJ1-5; D is perhaps TRBD1 (6 bases). Looked up from germline, CDR1 is ENHRY and CDR2 is SYGVKD. The CDR3 spans 16 residues. In DNA form, the CDR3 reads TGTGCCAGCAGTTTATCCGCGGGGGGCGGCAATCAGCCCCAGCATTTT. Translation: CASSLSAGGGNQPQHF.

The chain combines TRBV7-2 with TRBJ1-4; unclear D gene. Germline V gene sequence: CDR1 SGHTA, CDR2 FQGNSA. The CDR3 has 13 amino acids. Between the trimmed V and J ends, which lost 8 bases and 2 bases, there was a span of 9 bases. DNA for the CDR3: TGTGCCAGCTCACGGAACACTAATGAAAAACTGTTTTTT. Protein product: CASSRNTNEKLFF.

The sample holds one count of this clonotype. The CDR3 region has the DNA TGTGCCAGCAGGGGGGACAGGGACACCTTC. This sequence encodes CASRGDRDTF. The chain links TRBV2 to TRBJ1-2; 9 bases are a match to TRBD1. The V gene's germline CDR1 is SNHLY and CDR2 FYNNEI. V gave up 6 bases and J gave up 12 bases; unmatched junction bases: 2. The CDR3 spans 10 residues.

About this clonotype: This CDR3 is missing its conserved last phenylalanine or tryptophan, likely due to a read error. The V call is TRBV10-3, the J call TRBJ2-7, with D hard to call. Germline loops: CDR1 ENHRY, CDR2 SYGVKD. Trimming took off 2 bases at V and 7 bases at J, with 12 bases between the two ends. The length of the CDR3 is 13 residues. CDR3 DNA: TGTGCCATCAGTGAGAAGCCGATACGGGAGCAGTACCTC. Amino acids: CAISEKPIREQYL.

This clonotype was found many times. The chain employs TRBV4-2 and TRBJ2-5, with 15 bases aligning to TRBD2. V was clipped by 1 base and J by 4 bases; unmatched bases: 4. The CDR3 totals 17 residues. Germline-derived CDR1 and CDR2 are LGHNA and YNFKEQ. The CDR3 coding sequence is TGTGCCAGCAGCCAAGTGCGGACTAGCGGGGGGGCAGAGACCCAGTACTTC. Translated, it gives CASSQVRTSGGAETQYF.

This clonotype appeared a few times. The rearrangement joins TRBV5-1 to TRBJ2-5; D is ambiguous. This CDR3 comprises 14 residues. V dropped 1 base and J dropped 0 bases, with 7 bases sitting between them. Per germline, CDR1 SGHRS and CDR2 YFSETQ. CDR3 residues: CASSLHTNQETQYF. As DNA, the CDR3 is TGCGCCAGCAGCTTGCACACTAACCAAGAGACCCAGTACTTC.

The V call is TRBV10-3, the J call TRBJ1-2; no clear D. Germline V gives CDR1 ENHRY, CDR2 SYGVKD. There are 12 residues in the CDR3. V dropped 10 bases and J dropped 6 bases, with 15 bases sitting between them. CDR3 bases: TGTGCCACGATGGACCATACGGATGGCTACACCTTC. The encoded protein is CATMDHTDGYTF.

This clonotype was detected once. The chain employs TRBV2 and TRBJ1-2, with D perhaps TRBD1 (6 bases). The V gene's germline CDR1 is SNHLY and CDR2 FYNNEI. CDR3 length: 12 amino acids. V dropped 6 bases and J dropped 6 bases, with 11 bases sitting between them. The CDR3 sequence is CASSPNRDGYTF. CDR3 coding DNA: TGTGCCAGCAGCCCGAACAGGGATGGCTACACCTTC.

There are many counts of this clonotype. This chain joins TRBV12-3 or TRBV12-4 and TRBJ1-2; D uncertain. The CDR3 length is 15 residues. Between the trimmed V and J ends, which lost 3 bases and 0 bases, there was a span of 11 bases. Written as DNA, the CDR3 is TGTGCCAGCAGTTTTGAGGCCGTCGCTAACTATGGCTACACCTTC. Amino acids: CASSFEAVANYGYTF.

This clonotype was found many times. This chain connects TRBV10-3 to TRBJ2-7; D is ambiguous. The CDR3 contains 13 residues. V lost 0 bases and J 0 bases, leaving 3 bases between the germline ends. CDR1 and CDR2 (germline): ENHRY, SYGVKD. In DNA form, the CDR3 reads TGTGCCATCAGTGAGTCAGGCTCCTACGAGCAGTACTTC. It codes for CAISESGSYEQYF.

Only a few counts were recorded for this clonotype. A much more abundant neighbour one base away suggests this may be a read error. V gene TRBV20-1 combines with J gene TRBJ1-2, with D possibly matching TRBD1 (6 bases). Trimming left V 3 bases short and J 12 bases short, with 14 bases between. The CDR3 contains 11 residues. The germline V gene has CDR1 DFQATT and CDR2 SNEGSKA (reference sequence). This CDR3 reads CSASGGGGHTF. The CDR3 nucleotides are TGCAGTGCTAGCGGGGGGGGCGGCCACACCTTC.

V gene TRBV7-9 combines with J gene TRBJ2-5; 7 nucleotides align to TRBD2. V shed 3 bases, J shed 7 bases, and the junction held 5 bases outside the gene matches. CDR3 length: 13 amino acids. CDR1 SEHNR and CDR2 FQNEAQ come from the germline V gene (reference sequence). The CDR3 DNA reads as TGTGCCAGCAGCTTTGAATCTAGCGGGACCCAGTACTTC. Encoded protein: CASSFESSGTQYF.

V usage is TRBV10-3 and J usage is TRBJ2-1, with D perhaps given as TRBD1 or TRBD2 (5 bases each). Germline assignment: CDR1 ENHRY and CDR2 SYGVKD. V was clipped by 6 bases and J by 6 bases, with 12 bases between them. The CDR3 loop spans 13 amino acids. CDR3 residues: CAIRGTRGNEQFF. The CDR3 DNA reads TGTGCCATCAGGGGAACTAGGGGCAATGAGCAGTTCTTC.

The chain carries TRBV4-1 and TRBJ2-6; the match to TRBD2 covers 9 bases. Per the germline V gene, CDR1 is MGHRA and CDR2 is YSYEKL. This CDR3 region has 15 residues. J lost 8 bases, V lost 1 base, and 3 bases had no gene match. The CDR3 nucleotides are TGCGCCAGCAGCCAAGTCCCTAGCGGGACCAACGTCCTGACTTTC. Protein: CASSQVPSGTNVLTF.

This clonotype appeared many times. The chain employs TRBV20-1 and TRBJ1-2; 7 bases line up with TRBD1. Germline V gives CDR1 DFQATT, CDR2 SNEGSKA (reference sequence). CDR3 length: 13 residues. V shed 3 bases and J 6 bases; nucleotides not matched to a gene: 7. The CDR3 DNA reads as TGCAGTGCTAGTAGGGGGCTAGTGGATGGCTACACCTTC. Translated: CSASRGLVDGYTF.

On this clonotype: This could be a read error, since a much larger clone is one nucleotide away. This CDR3 reads CASSHAGLAGTEETQYF. The CDR3 nucleotides read TGTGCCAGCAGTCACGCTGGACTAGCGGGGACAGAGGAGACCCAGTACTTC. The chain employs TRBV12-3 or TRBV12-4 and TRBJ2-5; 12 nucleotides match TRBD2. The CDR3 covers 17 residues. After removal of 5 bases from V and 5 bases from J, the junction contained 12 bases not matched to a gene.